The clone carrying this T cell receptor beta chain was detected once. Other DNA sequences within the sample encode an identical CDR3. As for treatment: 15 to 20 received Ad26.COV2.S at low or high dose, single or two shots; several received placebo; per-sample allocation not given. Day 63 following the first vaccine or placebo injection was when the samples were taken. Measured with immunoSEQ multiplex PCR; TCRdb has only the in-frame clones, and not every one. The top ten hold less than 2% of the sample, which has more than 400,000 clones, around 92% seen once. These data come from a study of Ad26.COV2.S vaccination and SARS-CoV-2 variants. CDR3 length equals 12 residues. V shed 3 bases and J shed 10 bases, with 10 bases lying between them. Germline V lookup: CDR1 LNHDA, CDR2 SQIVND (reference sequence).

This clonotype originated in a person between 18 and 59 years old who received the Ad26.COV2.S COVID-19 vaccine or a placebo. The source material was peripheral blood, sampled in a trial of Ad26.COV2.S vaccine versus placebo. The V gene is TRBV19, the J gene TRBJ2-1; D possibly matches TRBD1 or TRBD2 (6 bases each). This CDR3 reads CASSIGGGEQFF. The CDR3 DNA is TGTGCCAGTAGTATTGGAGGGGGAGAGCAGTTCTTC.